This passage covers 10 T cell receptor beta chains from one sample sequenced in a study of Ad26.COV2.S vaccination and SARS-CoV-2 variants. Some clones are missing from TCRdb's copy, which holds only in-frame ones; the method was immunoSEQ multiplex PCR. The sample consists of about 350,000 clones, 75% to 90% of them appearing once. Specified treatment: around 19 received Ad26.COV2.S at low or high dose, single or two shots; roughly five received placebo; per-sample allocation not given. Material that was analyzed had been drawn on day 63 after the first vaccine or placebo injection. Specimen: peripheral blood, collected in a trial of Ad26.COV2.S vaccine versus placebo. All receptors come from a person aged 18-60 years who received the Ad26.COV2.S COVID-19 vaccine or a placebo.

This clone has a single count. This chain joins TRBV29-1 and TRBJ2-1; a weak D match, TRBD1 (5 bases). The germline CDR1 and CDR2 sequences are SQVTM and ANQGSEA. The CDR3 is 14 amino acids. Trimming stripped 0 bases from V and 3 bases from J, with 9 bases between. In DNA form, the CDR3 reads TGCAGCGTTGAAGATCTTCAGGGCTACAATGAGCAGTTCTTC. Amino acid sequence: CSVEDLQGYNEQFF.

This clone has a handful of counts. The V gene is TRBV9, the J gene TRBJ1-6, with 7 bases lining up with TRBD1. The CDR3 is 15 amino acids. Germline V gene data show CDR1 as SGDLS and CDR2 as YYNGEE. J lost 7 bases, V lost 1 base, and 5 bases had no gene match. CDR3 sequence reads: CASSVRGRENSPLHF. The CDR3 bases are TGTGCCAGCAGCGTAAGGGGGCGCGAGAATTCACCCCTCCACTTT.

J is TRBJ2-7 and V is TRBV3-1 (or the pseudogene TRBV3-2), with D tentatively TRBD2 (5 bases). In germline, CDR1 is LGHDT, CDR2 YNNKEL (reference sequence). The CDR3 has 14 amino acids. The V end lost 1 base, the J end lost 4 bases, and 11 bases lay between the germline ends. CDR3 in DNA: TGTGCCAGCAGCCAAGGTGTATCGGGATACGAGCAGTACTTC. Protein sequence: CASSQGVSGYEQYF.

This chain uses TRBV24-1 with TRBJ1-5; TRBD1 matches 8 bases. CDR1 is KGHDR and CDR2 is SFDVKD in the germline V gene. CDR3 length: 13 amino acids. The ends lost 10 bases at V and 4 bases at J; junction bases unmatched: 5. This CDR3 is CATTGGTNQPQHF. The CDR3 coding sequence is TGTGCCACAACAGGGGGGACGAATCAGCCCCAGCATTTT.

CDR3 amino acids: CASSLGGMNTGELFF. CDR3 nucleotides: TGCGCCAGCAGCCTAGGGGGAATGAACACCGGGGAGCTGTTTTTT. The J gene is TRBJ2-2, the V gene TRBV5-1, with D possibly TRBD1 on 6 matching bases. Trimming removed 4 bases at V and 1 base at J, with 11 bases between. In germline, CDR1 is SGHRS, CDR2 YFSETQ. The CDR3 has 15 residues.

The chain couples TRBV12-3 or TRBV12-4 to TRBJ1-2, with a possible D match to TRBD1 (5 bases). This CDR3 contains 12 residues. The V and J ends lost 6 bases and 3 bases respectively, with 8 bases between them. The CDR3 loop reads CASSRDHYGYTF. CDR3 sequence (DNA): TGTGCCAGCAGCCGGGACCACTATGGCTACACCTTC.

The J gene is TRBJ2-7, the V gene TRBV7-2; 10 bases fit TRBD1. Unmatched junction bases numbered 10, after V lost 8 bases and J lost 3 bases. This CDR3 has 15 residues. Germline V lookup: CDR1 SGHTA, CDR2 FQGNSA. The CDR3 nucleotides read TGTGCCAGCCGGGTGGTAGGGACAGGGGACTACGAGCAGTACTTC. This encodes CASRVVGTGDYEQYF.

V is TRBV28 and J is TRBJ2-7; 9 bases line up with TRBD1. The CDR3 consists of 13 residues. With V trimmed by 4 bases and J by 6 bases, 4 bases remained unmatched. In germline, CDR1 is MDHEN, CDR2 SYDVKM. CDR3 sequence: CASSYRGLGEQYF. DNA for the CDR3: TGTGCCAGCAGTTACAGGGGGCTCGGCGAGCAGTACTTC.

The chain is built from TRBV12-3 or TRBV12-4 and TRBJ2-7; D gene ambiguous. The CDR3 sequence is 13 residues long. With 6 bases removed from V and 2 bases from J, the gap between germline ends came to 11 bases. In DNA, the CDR3 is TGTGCCAGCAGCGTAGTGGGTCCCTACGAGCAGTACTTC. It specifies CASSVVGPYEQYF.

In this sample, this clone turned up a few times. The rearrangement uses TRBV4-1 and TRBJ1-2; 8 bases agree with TRBD1. V was pared by 0 bases and J by 2 bases, with 2 bases of the junction left unmatched. Germline loops: CDR1 MGHRA, CDR2 YSYEKL. This CDR3 spans 15 amino acids. The CDR3 protein is CASSQDGTGNYGYTF. CDR3 DNA: TGCGCCAGCAGCCAAGATGGGACAGGAAACTATGGCTACACCTTC.